The 16 T cell receptor beta chains below were found in one sample sequenced in a study of T-cell memory formation after mild COVID-19. TCRdb re-analysed the 5' RACE reads in MiXCR, keeping a single row per CDR3 protein. The sample holds approximately 230,000 distinct CDR3 sequences, less than 20% seen once. Sequencing was performed on PBMCs or a T cell subset sorted from them (not recorded which). The receptors were sampled from a young man who had mild COVID-19 (a few samples of this study predate the infection). Cell type and time point are not known.

This clonotype was counted only a few times. The chain employs TRBV6-5 and TRBJ1-1; TRBD1 matches at 11 bases. Germline V lookup: CDR1 MNHEY, CDR2 SVGAGI. This CDR3 has 14 amino acids. The V and J ends lost 6 bases and 6 bases, in that order; junction bases with no gene match: 6. The CDR3 reads CASRAGQGVSEAFF. For the CDR3, the DNA is TGTGCCAGCAGGGCGGGACAGGGGGTCTCTGAAGCTTTCTTT.

This clonotype appeared many times. The chain uses TRBV7-2 and TRBJ2-5; weak D call: TRBD1 (5 bases). The germline gives CDR1 SGHTA, CDR2 FQGNSA. CDR3 length equals 13 residues. Deletions cut 5 bases from V and 3 bases from J, with 10 bases between. In nucleotides, the CDR3 is TGTGCCAGCAGCCGGCAGGGCGAAGAGACCCAGTACTTC. As protein: CASSRQGEETQYF.

The V gene is TRBV20-1, the J gene TRBJ1-2; no definite D call. Trimming removed 5 bases at V and 4 bases at J, with 11 bases between. The CDR3 consists of 12 residues. The germline V gene encodes CDR1 DFQATT and CDR2 SNEGSKA (reference sequence). CDR3 loop: CSAGSPFYGYTF. DNA for the CDR3: TGCAGTGCTGGGTCCCCTTTCTATGGCTACACCTTC.

The chain couples TRBV7-3 to TRBJ2-6, with D tentatively TRBD2 (6 bases). The ends were cut back, 3 bases at V and 0 bases at J, with 12 bases in the middle. The CDR3 runs to 17 residues. Germline values: CDR1 SGHTA, CDR2 FQGTGA. Written as DNA, the CDR3 is TGTGCCAGCAGCTTCATGGGACTCATCTCTGGGGCCAACGTCCTGACTTTC. Translating gives CASSFMGLISGANVLTF. The full variable domain, its missing parts supplied by reference TRBV7-3 and TRBJ2-6, is GAGVSQTPSNKVTEKGKYVELRCDPISGHTALYWYRQSLGQGPEFLIYFQGTGAADDSGLPNDRFFAVRPEGSVSTLKIQRTERGDSAVYLCASSFMGLISGANVLTFGAGSRLTVL.

The chain links TRBV6-5 to TRBJ1-3; D unresolved. Trimming took 2 bases from V and 2 from J, leaving 10 bases between them. Looked up from germline, CDR1 is MNHEY and CDR2 is SVGAGI. CDR3 length: 15 amino acids. The CDR3: CASSYRPEPGNTIYF. For the CDR3, the DNA is TGTGCCAGCAGTTACCGTCCGGAGCCTGGAAACACCATATATTTT.

Only a few counts were recorded for this clonotype. The chain carries TRBV7-2 and TRBJ1-6; no clear D gene. CDR1 SGHTA and CDR2 FQGNSA come from the germline V gene. The V and J ends lost 7 bases and 4 bases respectively, with 11 bases between them. The CDR3 consists of 14 residues. CDR3 DNA: TGTGCCAGCACCGACGGTAGTTATAATTCACCCCTCCACTTT. Translating it yields CASTDGSYNSPLHF.

This sequence joins TRBV30 and TRBJ2-3; D is perhaps TRBD1 (6 bases). The V end lost 5 bases, the J end lost 3 bases, and 12 bases lay between the germline ends. CDR1 is GTSNPN and CDR2 is SVGIG in the germline V gene (reference sequence). The CDR3 loop spans 13 amino acids. The CDR3 nucleotides read TGTGCCTGGGGCCTAGGGGGAACAGATACGCAGTATTTT. It yields the protein CAWGLGGTDTQYF.

This clonotype was seen repeatedly, ten times or more. The rearrangement uses TRBV5-1 and TRBJ2-6; no clear D. Germline CDR1 reads SGHRS; CDR2 reads YFSETQ. The CDR3 consists of 15 residues. Between the trimmed V and J ends, which lost 0 bases and 3 bases, there was a span of 7 bases. The CDR3 bases are TGCGCCAGCAGCTTGGAGGGTAGTGGGGCCAACGTCCTGACTTTC. Its protein product is CASSLEGSGANVLTF.

V usage is TRBV18 and J usage is TRBJ2-1; perhaps TRBD2 as D (6 bases). The CDR3 spans 16 residues. V was pared by 1 base and J by 0 bases, with 10 bases between. CDR1 is KGHSH, CDR2 LQKENI, per germline. CDR3: CASSPRGASSYNEQFF. CDR3 bases: TGTGCCAGCTCACCACGCGGGGCCAGCTCCTACAATGAGCAGTTCTTC.

This clonotype showed up just once. The V call is TRBV5-4, the J call TRBJ1-4, with 7 positions matching TRBD1. J was trimmed by 2 bases and V by 4 bases; bases with no gene match: 5. Germline loops: CDR1 SGHNT, CDR2 YYREEE (reference sequence). The CDR3 extends over 15 amino acids. For the CDR3, the DNA is TGTGCCAGCAGCGCCGCGGGACAGACTAATGAAAAACTGTTTTTT. Translation: CASSAAGQTNEKLFF.

V usage is TRBV10-3 and J usage is TRBJ2-7; D not resolved. Germline V gene data show CDR1 as ENHRY and CDR2 as SYGVKD. V dropped 4 bases and J dropped 12 bases, with 7 bases sitting between them. The CDR3 extends over 9 amino acids. This CDR3 reads CAISGRRYV. As DNA, the CDR3 is TGTGCCATCAGTGGCCGCCGGTACGTC.

This clonotype came up a few times. CDR3 loop: CAWSIGQETQYF. DNA for the CDR3: TGTGCCTGGAGTATAGGGCAAGAGACCCAGTACTTC. V is TRBV30 and J is TRBJ2-5; D gene unclear. Per germline, CDR1 GTSNPN and CDR2 SVGIG (reference sequence). The CDR3 is 12 residues long. The germline V and J ends were trimmed by 2 bases and 2 bases, with 6 bases remaining between them. Full variable domain (rest looked up from reference TRBV30 and TRBJ2-5): SQTIHQWPATLVQPVGSPLSLECTVEGTSNPNLYWYRQAAGRGLQLLFYSVGIGQISSEVPQNLSASRPQDRQFILSSKKLLLSDSGFYLCAWSIGQETQYFGPGTRLLVL.

Only a few counts were recorded for this clonotype. The genes are TRBV7-9 and TRBJ1-1; D unresolved. Germline lookup yields CDR1 SEHNR and CDR2 FQNEAQ (reference sequence). The CDR3 has 14 residues. The germline V and J ends were trimmed by 5 bases and 3 bases, with 13 bases remaining between them. As DNA, the CDR3 is TGTGCCAGCAGCACGACTTTGGGAGACACTGAAGCTTTCTTT. It is translated as CASSTTLGDTEAFF.

J is TRBJ1-2 and V is TRBV6-2 or TRBV6-3, with D hard to call. The CDR3 extends over 14 amino acids. From germline, CDR1 is MNHEY and CDR2 SVGEGT. Trimming removed 6 bases from V and 8 bases from J, with 19 bases in between. DNA for the CDR3: TGTGCCAGCAGGCCTAACGATCGGCCGGGAGGCTACACCTTC. This codes for CASRPNDRPGGYTF.

This chain joins TRBV12-3 or TRBV12-4 and TRBJ2-1; 12 positions agree with TRBD2. V trimming: 6 bases; J trimming: 5 bases; junction bases outside the gene matches: 5. The CDR3 loop spans 15 amino acids. CDR3 bases: TGTGCCAGCAGGAAGGGACTAGCGGGTGACAATGAGCAGTTCTTC. Its protein is CASRKGLAGDNEQFF.

This clonotype was seen only a few times. V gene TRBV2 combines with J gene TRBJ1-1, with D uncertain. V was pared by 3 bases and J by 11 bases, with 10 bases between. From germline, CDR1 is SNHLY and CDR2 FYNNEI. The CDR3 is made up of 11 amino acids. The DNA of the CDR3 is TGTGCCAGCAGTGACCACATAAGGGCTTTCTTT. It encodes CASSDHIRAFF.